Detailed here is one TCR beta chain. Its matching antigen is unknown. TCRdb reprocessed the reads with MiXCR, giving one entry per CDR3 protein. The sample records approximately 190,000 distinct CDR3 sequences, about a tenth being singletons. The sample comes from a study of T cell repertoires in cytomegalovirus infection. Study information: Signatures in public TCR beta sequences pointed to both CMV infection and matching HLA type.

Study results and caveats: Dominating the ex vivo response were TCR beta clonotypes that were CMV-specific and HLA-C-restricted.

With 6 bases removed from V and 1 base from J, the gap between germline ends came to 12 bases. Germline assignment: CDR1 LNHDA and CDR2 SQIVND (reference sequence). The CDR3 runs 14 residues. The source is a human donor in good health (CMV status not recorded). Some clones in this sample may be carry-over from other donors' samples. V and J are TRBV19 and TRBJ1-1, with D unclear. The material sequenced was PBMCs. CDR3 sequence reads: CASSRRGENTEAFF. The CDR3 DNA follows: TGTGCCAGTAGCCGCCGTGGGGAGAACACTGAAGCTTTCTTT.